These 5 T cell receptor beta chains share one sample of origin, sequenced in a study of cytomegalovirus exposure and HLA in healthy donors (dated 2017 in TCRdb). Library creation used the immunoSEQ multiplex PCR assay. For the multiplex PCR, a mixture combining 60 forward primers for TCR Vbeta segments and 13 reverse primers for TCR Jbeta segments was used. Drawn from immuneACCESS, this table holds only the in-frame rearrangements with V and J called that TCRdb kept. Clones are partly lost; checked studies trace under half to an unresolved V gene and leave the rest unexplained. This sample holds 65,000 to 95,000 clones; 70% to 85% were observed only once. 2% to 3% of the sample comes from the top ten. Sequenced material: PBMCs. Every receptor here comes from a man aged 30 to 45 in good health and CMV-seronegative.

The CDR3 region is CASSPSLGQGEMNTEAFF. CDR3 in DNA: TGCGCCAGCAGTCCCTCACTCGGACAGGGAGAGATGAACACTGAAGCTTTCTTT. The chain carries TRBV23-1 and TRBJ1-1; 8 nucleotides align to TRBD1. TRBV23-1 falls under the ORF class, with uncertain function. Losses at the gene ends were 4 bases for V and 0 bases for J; bases not matched to a gene: 13. CDR3 length equals 18 residues.

This clone has only one observation. The chain uses TRBV4-1 and TRBJ1-2, with 8 positions matching TRBD1. CDR1 and CDR2 (germline): MGHRA, YSYEKL. The junction had 6 bases not matched to a gene; V was cut back by 1 base and J by 2 bases. CDR3 length equals 16 residues. CDR3 DNA: TGCGCCAGCAGCCAAGTTACAGGGGGTACAAACTATGGCTACACCTTC. As protein: CASSQVTGGTNYGYTF.

V is TRBV11-2 and J is TRBJ1-6; 7 nucleotides line up with TRBD1. J lost 9 bases, V lost 4 bases, and 9 bases had no gene match. Germline V gene sequence: CDR1 SGHAT, CDR2 FQNNGV. This CDR3 contains 15 residues. The CDR3 DNA follows: TGTGCCAGCAGCTCGGAAACAGGGGAGGTTTCACCCCTCCACTTT. As protein: CASSSETGEVSPLHF.

This chain links TRBV4-3 with TRBJ1-4; D may be TRBD1 (5 bases). Deletions cut 0 bases from V and 10 bases from J, with 9 bases between. This CDR3 comprises 13 residues. Germline CDR1 is LGHNA and CDR2 is YSLEER. CDR3 DNA: TGCGCCAGCAGCCAAGATGGGGGGAGAAAACTGTTTTTT. This codes for CASSQDGGRKLFF.

The chain combines TRBV11-2 with TRBJ1-3; TRBD1 might be the D (6 bases). The CDR3 has 16 residues. Germline V gene data show CDR1 as SGHAT and CDR2 as FQNNGV. V lost 7 bases and J 2 bases, leaving 18 bases between the germline ends. The CDR3 DNA reads as TGTGCCAGCAACTACCAGGGGTTTACTGCTGGAAACACCATATATTTT. This encodes CASNYQGFTAGNTIYF.